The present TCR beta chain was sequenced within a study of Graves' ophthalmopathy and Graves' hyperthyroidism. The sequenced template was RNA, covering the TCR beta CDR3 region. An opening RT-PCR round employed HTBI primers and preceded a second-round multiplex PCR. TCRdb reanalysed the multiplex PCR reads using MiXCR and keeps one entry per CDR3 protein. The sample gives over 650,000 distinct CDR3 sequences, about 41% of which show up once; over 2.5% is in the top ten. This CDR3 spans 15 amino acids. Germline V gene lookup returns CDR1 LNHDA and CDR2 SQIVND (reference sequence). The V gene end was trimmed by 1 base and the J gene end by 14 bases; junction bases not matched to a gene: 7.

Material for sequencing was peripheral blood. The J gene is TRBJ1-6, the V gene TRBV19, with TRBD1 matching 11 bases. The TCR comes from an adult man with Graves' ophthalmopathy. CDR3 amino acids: CASSIGTGGWSSLHF. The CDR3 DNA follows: TGTGCCAGTAGTATAGGGACAGGGGGCTGGTCGTCCCTCCACTTT. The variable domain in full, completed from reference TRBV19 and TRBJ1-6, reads DGGITQSPKYLFRKEGQNVTLSCEQNLNHDAMYWYRQDPGQGLRLIYYSQIVNDFQKGDIAEGYSVSREKKESFPLTVTSAQKNPTAFYLCASSIGTGGWSSLHFGNGTRLTVT.